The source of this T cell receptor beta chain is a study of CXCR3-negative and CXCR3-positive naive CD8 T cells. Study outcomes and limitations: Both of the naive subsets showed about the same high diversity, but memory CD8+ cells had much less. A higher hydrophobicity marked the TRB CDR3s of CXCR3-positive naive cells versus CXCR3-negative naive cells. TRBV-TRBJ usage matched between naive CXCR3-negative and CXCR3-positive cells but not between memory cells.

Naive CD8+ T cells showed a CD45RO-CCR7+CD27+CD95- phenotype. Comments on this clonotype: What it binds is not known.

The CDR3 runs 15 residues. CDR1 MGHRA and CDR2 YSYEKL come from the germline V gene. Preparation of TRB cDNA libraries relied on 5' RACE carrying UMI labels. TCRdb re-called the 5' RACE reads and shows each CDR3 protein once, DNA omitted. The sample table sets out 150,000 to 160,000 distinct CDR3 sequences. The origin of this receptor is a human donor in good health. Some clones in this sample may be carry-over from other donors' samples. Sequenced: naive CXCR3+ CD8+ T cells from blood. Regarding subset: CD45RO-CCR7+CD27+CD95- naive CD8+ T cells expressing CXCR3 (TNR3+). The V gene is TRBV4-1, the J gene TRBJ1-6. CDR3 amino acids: CASSRRWQDNSPLHF.